This is a list of T cell receptor beta chains from one sample in a study of shared clonotypes between healthy human individuals. Sequenced by immunoSEQ multiplex PCR; TCRdb stores in-frame clones only, minus some. There are approximately 2.5 million clones in the sample; just over 90% occur only once, and under 0.15% lies in the top ten. The sequencing sample was made of naive CD4+ T cells sorted from blood. The receptors originated from a man aged 18 to 29 in good health. The CDR3 runs from the conserved cysteine through the conserved F or W. D genes are given only for firm matches. A row's size may be missing; if present it is once, few, many or a size class.

V gene,D gene,J gene,clone size,CDR3 DNA,CDR3 protein
TRBV30,TRBD1,TRBJ1-4,-,TGTGCCTGGAGTGTAGGGGGCCCTAATGAAAAACTGTTTTTT,CAWSVGGPNEKLFF
TRBV5-5,-,TRBJ2-1,-,TGTGCCAGCAGCCCGGACATCGCGGAGTTCTTC,CASSPDIAEFF
TRBV4-1,-,TRBJ2-3,-,TGCGCCAGCAGCCAGACAGGACTAAGCACAGATACGCAGTATTTT,CASSQTGLSTDTQYF
TRBV6-6,-,TRBJ2-4,-,TGTGCCAGCAGTACGTCACCCCCCAAAAACATTCAGTACTTC,CASSTSPPKNIQYF
TRBV19,-,TRBJ2-7,-,TGTGCCAGTAGTATAGGTGTGTTCTACGAGCAGTACTTC,CASSIGVFYEQYF
TRBV29-1,TRBD1,TRBJ1-1,once,TGCAGCGTTGATGAGGGAAAACGACAGGGATCGAGGACTGAAGCTTTCTTT,CSVDEGKRQGSRTEAFF
TRBV19,-,TRBJ2-2,-,TGTGCCAGTAGAGAGGGCCCTGGGGCCGGGGAGCTGTTTTTT,CASREGPGAGELFF
TRBV29-1,-,TRBJ1-5,-,TGCAGCGTTGCGGCAGGGACTACCAATCAGCCCCAGCATTTT,CSVAAGTTNQPQHF
TRBV27,TRBD2,TRBJ2-7,-,TGTGCCAGCAGTTCCGAGGGACTAGCGGGAGGTCACGAGCAGTACTTC,CASSSEGLAGGHEQYF
TRBV9,-,TRBJ2-7,-,TGTGCCAGCAGCGTATTTCCAAGCGACGAGCAGTACTTC,CASSVFPSDEQYF
TRBV7-8,TRBD2,TRBJ2-5,-,TGTGCCAGCAGCCCAGGACGGTTGCGGGGGGGCCTATGGGAGACCCAGTACTTC,CASSPGRLRGGLWETQYF
TRBV18,-,TRBJ2-7,-,TGTGCCAGCTCACCACCGAGCGTAGCCTACGAGCAGTACTTC,CASSPPSVAYEQYF
TRBV7-9,TRBD1,TRBJ1-2,-,TGTGCCAGCAGCTTGGAGGGACAGGCCGGCTACACCTTC,CASSLEGQAGYTF
TRBV10-3,TRBD1,TRBJ1-5,-,TGTGCCATCAGTACAGGGGATCGCAATCAGCCCCAGCATTTT,CAISTGDRNQPQHF
TRBV9,TRBD2,TRBJ2-3,once,TGTGCCAGCAGCGTAGCTACTAGCGGGAGAGGCGGTGATACGCAGTATTTT,CASSVATSGRGGDTQYF
TRBV4-3,-,TRBJ2-1,-,TGCGCCAGCAGCCAAGAAGGGCAGGGGCGGAATGAGCAGTTCTTC,CASSQEGQGRNEQFF
TRBV30,-,TRBJ2-1,-,TGTGCCTGGAGCCTCATATCTACATACGGGGGCGCTGCATCCTACAATGAGCAGTTCTTC,CAWSLISTYGGAASYNEQFF
TRBV19,-,TRBJ1-5,-,TGTGCCAGTAGTACGAATTACCAGGGTTCTCAGCCCCAGCATTTT,CASSTNYQGSQPQHF
TRBV30,-,TRBJ2-3,-,TGTGCCTGGAGTGTCGGGTCGGTCTTCACAGATACGCAGTATTTT,CAWSVGSVFTDTQYF
TRBV2,-,TRBJ2-1,-,TGTGCCAGCAGGGTGCTACCGGGGGAACTCAATGAGCAGTTCTTC,CASRVLPGELNEQFF
TRBV6-5,TRBD2,TRBJ2-5,-,TGTGCCAGCACGAGACTAGCGGGGGTGGAGACCCAGTACTTC,CASTRLAGVETQYF
TRBV21-1,-,TRBJ1-1,-,TGTGCCAGCAGCTTCGGCCCGCGGGGGAAGAACACTGAAGCTTTCTTT,CASSFGPRGKNTEAFF
TRBV7-8,-,TRBJ1-5,-,TGTGCCAGCAGCTTAAACGAGGGTCAGCCCCAGCATTTT,CASSLNEGQPQHF
TRBV7-2,-,TRBJ1-1,-,TGTGCCAGCAGCTTAGAGGGTTCATCGAACACTGAAGCTTTCTTT,CASSLEGSSNTEAFF
TRBV7-2,-,TRBJ1-2,-,TGTGCCAGCAGCTATTTCCAGGGGAATAACTATGGCTACACCTTC,CASSYFQGNNYGYTF
TRBV5-1,-,TRBJ2-2,-,TGCGCCAGCAGCTTGACAGGGCTCGCGAACACCGGGGAGCTGTTTTTT,CASSLTGLANTGELFF
TRBV7-9,TRBD2,TRBJ2-5,-,TGTGCCAGCAGCTCCCGACTAGCGGGGGGGCCGAAGGAGACCCAGTACTTC,CASSSRLAGGPKETQYF
TRBV6-4,TRBD1,TRBJ1-1,few,TGTGCCAGCAGGGGGACAGCGAACACTGAAGCTTTCTTT,CASRGTANTEAFF
TRBV6-1,-,TRBJ2-7,-,TGTGCCAGCAGTGAAGAAACCTACGAGCAGTACTTC,CASSEETYEQYF
TRBV6-6,-,TRBJ1-4,-,TGTGCCAGCAGTTACTCGTTGCGGGGAGGGCTGTTTTTT,CASSYSLRGGLFF
TRBV5-6,-,TRBJ1-1,-,TGTGCCAGTCATGGCGGGTGGGATGCTGAAGCTTTCTTT,CASHGGWDAEAFF
TRBV30,-,TRBJ1-1,-,TGTGCCTGGGGGGAGGACACTGAAGCTTTCTTT,CAWGEDTEAFF
TRBV6-1,TRBD1,TRBJ1-6,once,TGTGCCAGCACCGGACAGGGGCAGGAAAATTCACCCCTCCACTTT,CASTGQGQENSPLHF
TRBV7-9,-,TRBJ1-2,-,TGTGCCAGCAGCATGAGGGCGTATGGCTACACCTTC,CASSMRAYGYTF
TRBV6-1,-,TRBJ1-5,-,TGTGCCAGCGGCCGTGATCAGCCCCAGCATTTT,CASGRDQPQHF
TRBV18,-,TRBJ2-3,-,TGTGCCAGCTCACCGGGGGAGATAGGACGAACTGAGTATTTT,CASSPGEIGRTEYF
TRBV10-1,-,TRBJ2-3,-,TGCGCCAGCAGTGAGTCCGGCAGATGGGCAGATACGCAGTATTTT,CASSESGRWADTQYF
TRBV21-1,-,TRBJ2-7,once,TGTGCCAGCACGCGAGGACAGTACGCCTACGAGCAGTACTTC,CASTRGQYAYEQYF
TRBV6-6,TRBD1,TRBJ2-7,once,TGTGCCAGCAGTTACTCGTCGGGACAGCGATCCTACGAGCAGTACTTC,CASSYSSGQRSYEQYF
TRBV28,-,TRBJ1-5,-,TGTGCCAGCAGTCTACTTCTTTCAATCGATCAGCCCCAGCATTTT,CASSLLLSIDQPQHF